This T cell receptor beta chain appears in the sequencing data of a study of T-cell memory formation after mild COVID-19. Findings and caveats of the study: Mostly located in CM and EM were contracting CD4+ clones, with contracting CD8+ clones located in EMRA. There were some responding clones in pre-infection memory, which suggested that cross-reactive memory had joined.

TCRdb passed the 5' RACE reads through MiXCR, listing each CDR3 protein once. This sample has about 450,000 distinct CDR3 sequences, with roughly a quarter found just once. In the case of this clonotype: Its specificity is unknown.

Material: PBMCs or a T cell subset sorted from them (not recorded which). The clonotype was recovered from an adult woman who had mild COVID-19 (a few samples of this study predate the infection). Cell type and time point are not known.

CDR3 sequence reads: CASSPDSSYGYTF. The CDR3 nucleotides are TGTGCCAGCAGCCCCGACAGCAGCTATGGCTACACCTTC. The rearrangement joins TRBV14 to TRBJ1-2; maybe TRBD1 (5 bases). Germline V gene data show CDR1 as SGHDN and CDR2 as FVKESK. This CDR3 comprises 13 residues. The V gene lost 4 bases and the J gene lost 4 bases, with 10 bases spanning the gap.